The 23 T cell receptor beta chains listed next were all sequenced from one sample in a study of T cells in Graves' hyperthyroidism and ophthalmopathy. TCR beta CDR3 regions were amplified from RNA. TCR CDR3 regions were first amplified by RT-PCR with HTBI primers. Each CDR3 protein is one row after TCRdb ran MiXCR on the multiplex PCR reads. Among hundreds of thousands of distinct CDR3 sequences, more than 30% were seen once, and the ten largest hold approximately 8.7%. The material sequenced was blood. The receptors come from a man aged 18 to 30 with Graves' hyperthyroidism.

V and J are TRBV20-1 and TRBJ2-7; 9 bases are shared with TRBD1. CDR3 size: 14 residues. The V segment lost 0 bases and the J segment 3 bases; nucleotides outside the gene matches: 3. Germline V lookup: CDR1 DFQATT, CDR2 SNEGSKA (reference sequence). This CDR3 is CSARDGQGIYEQYF. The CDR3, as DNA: TGCAGTGCTAGAGATGGACAGGGGATCTACGAGCAGTACTTC.

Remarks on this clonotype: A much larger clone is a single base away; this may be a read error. The CDR3 loop is CSAKTSGSLYEQYF. CDR3 DNA sequence: TGCAGTGCGAAGACTAGCGGGAGTCTCTACGAGCAGTACTTC. The chain employs TRBV20-1 and TRBJ2-7, with TRBD2 matching 12 bases. After removal of 6 bases from V and 3 bases from J, the junction contained 6 bases not matched to a gene. CDR1 and CDR2 (germline): DFQATT, SNEGSKA (reference sequence). This CDR3 spans 14 amino acids.

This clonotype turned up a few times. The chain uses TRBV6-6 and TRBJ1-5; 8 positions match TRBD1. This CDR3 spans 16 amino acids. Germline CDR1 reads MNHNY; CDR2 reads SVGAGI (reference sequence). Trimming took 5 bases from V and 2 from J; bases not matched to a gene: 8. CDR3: CASSPRTGRGNQPQHF. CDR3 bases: TGTGCCAGCAGTCCCCGGACAGGGAGGGGCAATCAGCCCCAGCATTTT.

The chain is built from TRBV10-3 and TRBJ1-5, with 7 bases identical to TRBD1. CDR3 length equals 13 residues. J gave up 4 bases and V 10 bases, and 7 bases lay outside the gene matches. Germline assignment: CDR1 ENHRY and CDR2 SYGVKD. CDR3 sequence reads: CATETGHNQPQHF. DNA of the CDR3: TGTGCCACCGAGACAGGGCATAATCAGCCCCAGCATTTT.

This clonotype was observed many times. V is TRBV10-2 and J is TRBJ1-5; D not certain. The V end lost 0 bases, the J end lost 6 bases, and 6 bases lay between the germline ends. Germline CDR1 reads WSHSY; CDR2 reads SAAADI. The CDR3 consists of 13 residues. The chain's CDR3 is CASSESGSQPQHF. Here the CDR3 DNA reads TGCGCCAGCAGTGAGTCCGGGTCTCAGCCCCAGCATTTT.

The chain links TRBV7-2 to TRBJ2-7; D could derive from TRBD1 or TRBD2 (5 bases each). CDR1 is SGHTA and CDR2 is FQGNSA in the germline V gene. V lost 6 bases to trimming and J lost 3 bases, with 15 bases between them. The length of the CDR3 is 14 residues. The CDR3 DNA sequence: TGTGCCAGCAGTTTACTAGGGGTGGGCTACGAGCAGTACTTC. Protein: CASSLLGVGYEQYF.

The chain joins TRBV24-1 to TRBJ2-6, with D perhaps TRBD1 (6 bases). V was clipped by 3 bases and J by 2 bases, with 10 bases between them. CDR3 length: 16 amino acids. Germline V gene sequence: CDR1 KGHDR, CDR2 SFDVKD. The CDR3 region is CATSDATGTGANVLTF. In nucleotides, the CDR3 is TGTGCCACCAGTGATGCCACAGGGACTGGGGCCAACGTCCTGACTTTC.

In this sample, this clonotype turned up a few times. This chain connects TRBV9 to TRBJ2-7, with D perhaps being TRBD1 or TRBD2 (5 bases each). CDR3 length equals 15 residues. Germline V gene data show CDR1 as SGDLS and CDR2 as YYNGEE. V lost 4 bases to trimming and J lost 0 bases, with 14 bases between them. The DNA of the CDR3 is TGTGCCAGCAGCTCCCGGGACGGACCCTCCTACGAGCAGTACTTC. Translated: CASSSRDGPSYEQYF.

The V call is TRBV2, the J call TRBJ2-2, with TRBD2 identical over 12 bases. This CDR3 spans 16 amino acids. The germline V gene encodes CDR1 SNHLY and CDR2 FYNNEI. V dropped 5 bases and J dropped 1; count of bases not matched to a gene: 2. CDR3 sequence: CASSWGLAGNTGELFF. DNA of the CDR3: TGTGCCAGCAGTTGGGGACTAGCGGGGAACACCGGGGAGCTGTTTTTT.

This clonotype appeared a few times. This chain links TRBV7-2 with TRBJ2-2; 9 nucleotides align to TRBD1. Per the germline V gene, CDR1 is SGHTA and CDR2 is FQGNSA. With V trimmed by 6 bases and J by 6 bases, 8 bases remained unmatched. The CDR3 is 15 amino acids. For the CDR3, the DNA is TGTGCCAGCAGGGGGACCACAGGGGGCTCCGGGGAGCTGTTTTTT. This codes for CASRGTTGGSGELFF.

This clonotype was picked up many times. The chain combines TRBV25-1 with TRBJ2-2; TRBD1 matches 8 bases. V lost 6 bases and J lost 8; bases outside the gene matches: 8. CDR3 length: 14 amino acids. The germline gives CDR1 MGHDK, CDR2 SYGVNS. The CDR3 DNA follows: TGTGCCAGCAGCCGACAGGGGCCCGAGGGGGAGCTGTTTTTT. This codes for CASSRQGPEGELFF. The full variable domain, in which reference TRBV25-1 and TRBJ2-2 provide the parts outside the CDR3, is EADIYQTPRYLVIGTGKKITLECSQTMGHDKMYWYQQDPGMELHLIHYSYGVNSTEKGDLSSESTVSRIRTEHFPLTLESARPSHTSQYLCASSRQGPEGELFFGEGSRLTVL.

The CDR3 region is CSVEMVDTQYF. The CDR3 DNA is TGCAGCGTTGAAATGGTAGATACGCAGTATTTT. V usage is TRBV29-1 and J usage is TRBJ2-3; D remains unclear. The CDR3 extends over 11 amino acids. V was pared by 2 bases and J by 5 bases, with 5 bases between. The germline V gene encodes CDR1 SQVTM and CDR2 ANQGSEA.

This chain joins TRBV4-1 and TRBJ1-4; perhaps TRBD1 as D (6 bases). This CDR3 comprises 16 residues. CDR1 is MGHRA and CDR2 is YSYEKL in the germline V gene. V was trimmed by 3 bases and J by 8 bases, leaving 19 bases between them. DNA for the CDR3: TGCGCCAGCAGCCAGCCGGACGGCGAGGGGGGCGAAAAACTGTTTTTT. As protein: CASSQPDGEGGEKLFF.

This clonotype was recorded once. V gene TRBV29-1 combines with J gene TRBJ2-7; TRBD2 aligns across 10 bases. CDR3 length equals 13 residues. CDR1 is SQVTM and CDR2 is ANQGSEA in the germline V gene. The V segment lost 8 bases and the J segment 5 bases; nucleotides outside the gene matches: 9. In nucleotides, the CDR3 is TGCAGCTTGGTAGCGGGAGGTGGCGACGAGCAGTACTTC. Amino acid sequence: CSLVAGGGDEQYF.

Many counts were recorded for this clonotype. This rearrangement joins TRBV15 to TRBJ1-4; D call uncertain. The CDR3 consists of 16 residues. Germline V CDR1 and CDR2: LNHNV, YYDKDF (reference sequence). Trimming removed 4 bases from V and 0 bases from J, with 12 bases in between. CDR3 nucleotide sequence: TGTGCCACCAGCACACGCCCCCTCGCAACTAATGAAAAACTGTTTTTT. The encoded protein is CATSTRPLATNEKLFF.

The CDR3 sequence: CSASSPDRANYGYTF. Here the CDR3 DNA reads TGCAGTGCCAGTAGTCCGGACAGGGCCAACTATGGCTACACCTTC. The chain carries TRBV20-1 and TRBJ1-2; 8 nucleotides agree with TRBD1. CDR1 and CDR2 (germline): DFQATT, SNEGSKA (reference sequence). The junction had 11 bases not matched to a gene; V was cut back by 6 bases and J by 2 bases. The CDR3 is 15 residues long.

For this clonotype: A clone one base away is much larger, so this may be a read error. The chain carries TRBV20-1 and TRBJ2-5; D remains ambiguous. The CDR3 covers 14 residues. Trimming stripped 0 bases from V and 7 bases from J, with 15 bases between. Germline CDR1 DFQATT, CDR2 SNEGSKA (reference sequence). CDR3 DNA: TGCAGTGCTAGAGATCCGAGCCTTTCGGGGACCCAGTACTTC. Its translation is CSARDPSLSGTQYF.

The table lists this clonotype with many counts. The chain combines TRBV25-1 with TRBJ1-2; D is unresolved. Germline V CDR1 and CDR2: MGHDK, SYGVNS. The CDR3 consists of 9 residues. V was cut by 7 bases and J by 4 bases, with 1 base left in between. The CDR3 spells CASTYGYTF. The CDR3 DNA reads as TGTGCCAGCACCTATGGCTACACCTTC.

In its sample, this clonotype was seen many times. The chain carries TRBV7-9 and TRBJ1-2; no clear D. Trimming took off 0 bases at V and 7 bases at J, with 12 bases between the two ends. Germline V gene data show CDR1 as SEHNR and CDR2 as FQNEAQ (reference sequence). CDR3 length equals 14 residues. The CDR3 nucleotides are TGTGCCAGCAGCTTAGCGACGTCCCCGGGTGGCTACACCTTC. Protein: CASSLATSPGGYTF.

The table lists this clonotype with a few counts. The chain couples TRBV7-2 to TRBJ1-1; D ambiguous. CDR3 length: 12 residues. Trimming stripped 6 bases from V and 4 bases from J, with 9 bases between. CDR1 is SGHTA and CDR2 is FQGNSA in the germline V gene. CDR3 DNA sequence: TGTGCCAGCAGGTGGGCGGGCACTGAAGCTTTCTTT. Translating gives CASRWAGTEAFF.

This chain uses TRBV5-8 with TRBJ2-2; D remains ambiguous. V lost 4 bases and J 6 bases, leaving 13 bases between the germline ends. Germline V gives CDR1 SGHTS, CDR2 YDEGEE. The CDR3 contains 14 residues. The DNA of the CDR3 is TGTGCCAGCAGCGGCCTAATGGCGGCCGGGGAGCTGTTTTTT. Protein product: CASSGLMAAGELFF.

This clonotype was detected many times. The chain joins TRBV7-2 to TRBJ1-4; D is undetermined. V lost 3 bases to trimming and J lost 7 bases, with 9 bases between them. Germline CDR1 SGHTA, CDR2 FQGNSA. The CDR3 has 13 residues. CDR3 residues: CASSFLRSEKLFF. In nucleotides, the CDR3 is TGTGCCAGCAGCTTCCTACGGAGTGAAAAACTGTTTTTT.

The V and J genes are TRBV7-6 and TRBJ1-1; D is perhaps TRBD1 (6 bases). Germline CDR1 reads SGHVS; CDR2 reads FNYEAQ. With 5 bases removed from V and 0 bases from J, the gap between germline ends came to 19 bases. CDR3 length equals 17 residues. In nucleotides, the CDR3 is TGTGCCAGCAGCGCACTTCCCCTGGGGACAATGAACACTGAAGCTTTCTTT. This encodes CASSALPLGTMNTEAFF.